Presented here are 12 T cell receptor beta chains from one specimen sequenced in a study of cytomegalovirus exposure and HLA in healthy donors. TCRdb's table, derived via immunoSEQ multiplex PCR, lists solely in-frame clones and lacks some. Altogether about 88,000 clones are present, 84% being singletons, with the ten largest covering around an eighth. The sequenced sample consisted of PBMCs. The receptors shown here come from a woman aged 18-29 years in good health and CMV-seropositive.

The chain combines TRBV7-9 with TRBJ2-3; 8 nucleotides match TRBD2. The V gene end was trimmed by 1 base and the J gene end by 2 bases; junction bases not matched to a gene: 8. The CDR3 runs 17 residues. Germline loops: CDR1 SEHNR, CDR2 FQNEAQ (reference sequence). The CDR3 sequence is CASSLGVRAGDTDTQYF. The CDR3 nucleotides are TGTGCCAGCAGCTTAGGGGTACGAGCGGGGGACACAGATACGCAGTATTTT.

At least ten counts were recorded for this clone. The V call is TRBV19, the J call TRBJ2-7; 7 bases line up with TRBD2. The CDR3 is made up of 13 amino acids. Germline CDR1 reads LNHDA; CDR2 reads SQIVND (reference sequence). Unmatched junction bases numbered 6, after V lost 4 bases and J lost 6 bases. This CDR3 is CASSTSGRTEQYF. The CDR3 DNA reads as TGTGCCAGTAGTACCTCCGGGAGGACCGAGCAGTACTTC.

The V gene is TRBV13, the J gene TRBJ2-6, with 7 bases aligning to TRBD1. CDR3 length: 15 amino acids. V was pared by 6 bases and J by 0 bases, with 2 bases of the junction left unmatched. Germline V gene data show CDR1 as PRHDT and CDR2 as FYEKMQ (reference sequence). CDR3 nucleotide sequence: TGTGCCAGCAGACACAGGGGCTCTGGGGCCAACGTCCTGACTTTC. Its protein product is CASRHRGSGANVLTF.

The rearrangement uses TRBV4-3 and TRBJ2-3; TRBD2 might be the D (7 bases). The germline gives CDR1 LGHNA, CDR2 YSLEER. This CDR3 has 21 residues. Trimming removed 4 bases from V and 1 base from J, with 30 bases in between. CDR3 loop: CASSRTSTSAGATRRTDTQYF. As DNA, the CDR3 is TGCGCCAGCAGCCGGACTTCGACCAGCGCGGGGGCCACACGACGCACAGATACGCAGTATTTT.

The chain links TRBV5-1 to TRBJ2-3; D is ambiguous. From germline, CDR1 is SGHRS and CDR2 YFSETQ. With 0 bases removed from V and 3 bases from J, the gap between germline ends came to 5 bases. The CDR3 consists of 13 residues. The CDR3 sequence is CASSLGRTDTQYF. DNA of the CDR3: TGCGCCAGCAGCTTGGGCCGGACAGATACGCAGTATTTT.

CDR3 DNA: TGTGCCTGGAGTGCCCGGGGGAGGGGGAATCAGCCCCAGCATTTT. It yields the protein CAWSARGRGNQPQHF. The V and J genes are TRBV30 and TRBJ1-5; possible D gene TRBD1, 6 bases. Trimming took 1 base from V and 4 from J, leaving 14 bases between them. The CDR3 covers 15 residues. Germline CDR1 is GTSNPN and CDR2 is SVGIG (reference sequence).

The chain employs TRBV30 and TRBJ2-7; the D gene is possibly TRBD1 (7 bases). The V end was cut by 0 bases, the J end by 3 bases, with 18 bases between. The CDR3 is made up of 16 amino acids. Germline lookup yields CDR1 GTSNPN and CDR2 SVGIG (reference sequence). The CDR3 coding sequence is TGTGCCTGGAGTGTACGGGTCAGGGGGGCCCTCTACGAGCAGTACTTC. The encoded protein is CAWSVRVRGALYEQYF.

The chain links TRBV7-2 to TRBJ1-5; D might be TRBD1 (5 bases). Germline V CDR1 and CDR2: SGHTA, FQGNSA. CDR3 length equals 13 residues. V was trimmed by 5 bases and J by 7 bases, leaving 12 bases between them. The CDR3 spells CASSIIDRQPQHF. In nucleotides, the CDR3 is TGTGCCAGCAGCATCATCGACAGACAGCCCCAGCATTTT.

DNA for the CDR3: TGTGCCAGCAGCCAAGATCCGTTAACAACGGGGGGGCCTAACGAGCAGTACTTC. Protein product: CASSQDPLTTGGPNEQYF. The chain is built from TRBV4-2 and TRBJ2-7; 8 bases are shared with TRBD2. CDR1 and CDR2 (germline): LGHNA, YNFKEQ. V trimming: 0 bases; J trimming: 5 bases; junction bases outside the gene matches: 15. The CDR3 loop spans 18 amino acids.

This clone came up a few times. The CDR3 coding sequence is TGTGCCAGCAGTGGAGCGGGGCGAGAGCAGTTCTTC. Translating it yields CASSGAGREQFF. The chain recombines TRBV28 with TRBJ2-1; 7 bases fit TRBD2. The CDR3 totals 12 residues. Germline trimming cut 5 bases from V and 10 bases from J; bases unmatched to any gene: 5. The V gene's germline CDR1 is MDHEN and CDR2 SYDVKM.

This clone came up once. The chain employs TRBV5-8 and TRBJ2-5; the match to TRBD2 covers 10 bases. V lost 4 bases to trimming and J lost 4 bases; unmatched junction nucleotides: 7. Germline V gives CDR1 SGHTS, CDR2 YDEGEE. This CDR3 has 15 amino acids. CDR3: CASSPPGLALETQYF. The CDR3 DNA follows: TGTGCCAGCAGCCCACCGGGACTAGCGTTAGAGACCCAGTACTTC.

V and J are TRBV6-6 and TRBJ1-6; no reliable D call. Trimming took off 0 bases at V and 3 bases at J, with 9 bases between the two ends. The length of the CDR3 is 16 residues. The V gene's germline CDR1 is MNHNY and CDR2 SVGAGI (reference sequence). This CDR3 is CASSYSRVVYNSPLHF. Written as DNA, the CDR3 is TGTGCCAGCAGTTACTCCCGGGTAGTCTATAATTCACCCCTCCACTTT.